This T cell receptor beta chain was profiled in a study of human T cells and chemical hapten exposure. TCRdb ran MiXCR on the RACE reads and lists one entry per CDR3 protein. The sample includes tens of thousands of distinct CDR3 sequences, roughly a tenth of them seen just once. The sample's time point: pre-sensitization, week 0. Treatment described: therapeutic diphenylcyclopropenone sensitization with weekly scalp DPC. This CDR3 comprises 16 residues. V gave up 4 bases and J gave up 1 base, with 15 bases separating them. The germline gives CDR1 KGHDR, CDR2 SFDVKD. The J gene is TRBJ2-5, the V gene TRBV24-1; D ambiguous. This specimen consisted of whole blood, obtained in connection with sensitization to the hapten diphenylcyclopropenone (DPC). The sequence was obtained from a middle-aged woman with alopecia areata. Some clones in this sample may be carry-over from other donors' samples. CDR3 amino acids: CATSDPNDGPQETQYF. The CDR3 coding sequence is TGTGCCACCAGTGACCCTAATGACGGTCCCCAAGAGACCCAGTACTTC.